These 17 T cell receptor beta chains were all obtained from the same sample, sequenced in a study of T cells after yellow fever vaccination. TCRdb fed the 5' RACE reads into MiXCR, producing one record per CDR3 protein. The sample gives around 550,000 distinct CDR3 sequences, 15% to 20% of which show up once; around an eighth is in the top ten. This material consisted of PBMCs, taken 15 days after the yellow fever booster vaccination. The receptors derive from a man between 25 and 39 years old who received the YFV17D yellow fever vaccine.

This sequence joins TRBV4-3 and TRBJ1-5, with TRBD1 matching over 8 bases. The CDR3 contains 14 residues. Germline V gene sequence: CDR1 LGHNA, CDR2 YSLEER. V lost 6 bases and J lost 5; bases outside the gene matches: 6. The CDR3 bases are TGCGCCAGCAGTTTAGACAGGGGATATCAGCCCCAGCATTTT. This sequence encodes CASSLDRGYQPQHF.

V gene TRBV7-2 combines with J gene TRBJ2-3; D unclear. Trimming removed 2 bases from V and 4 bases from J, with 7 bases in between. CDR3 length equals 13 residues. CDR1 is SGHTA and CDR2 is FQGNSA in the germline V gene. In nucleotides, the CDR3 is TGTGCCAGCAGCTTACCCGGCTCAGATACGCAGTATTTT. Its protein is CASSLPGSDTQYF.

Only a few counts were recorded for this clonotype. For the CDR3, the DNA is TGCAGTGCTGCCGCGGACATCTCCTACGAGCAGTACTTC. The encoded protein is CSAAADISYEQYF. The chain joins TRBV20-1 to TRBJ2-7, with D tentatively TRBD1 (5 bases). CDR1 is DFQATT and CDR2 is SNEGSKA in the germline V gene (reference sequence). The germline V and J ends were trimmed by 5 bases and 0 bases, with 11 bases remaining between them. The CDR3 consists of 13 residues.

The genes are TRBV9 and TRBJ2-1; the D is unclear. Per the germline V gene, CDR1 is SGDLS and CDR2 is YYNGEE. Trimming left V 0 bases short and J 0 bases short, with 13 bases between. The CDR3 sequence is 17 residues long. CDR3 in amino acids: CASSVAPSLGSYNEQFF. CDR3 nucleotide sequence: TGTGCCAGCAGCGTAGCCCCTTCTCTAGGCTCCTACAATGAGCAGTTCTTC.

Ten or more counts support this clonotype. The chain couples TRBV15 to TRBJ2-3; possible D gene TRBD2, 6 bases. V dropped 3 bases and J dropped 0 bases, with 13 bases sitting between them. This CDR3 region has 16 residues. The germline V gene has CDR1 LNHNV and CDR2 YYDKDF (reference sequence). The CDR3 is CATSRRAGTSTDTQYF. The CDR3 DNA sequence: TGTGCCACCAGCAGGAGAGCGGGTACCAGCACAGATACGCAGTATTTT.

The table lists this clonotype with a few counts. J is TRBJ2-1 and V is TRBV7-2, with a weak D call TRBD1 (6 bases). Germline values: CDR1 SGHTA, CDR2 FQGNSA. The CDR3 is 15 amino acids. Trimming cost V 5 bases and J 3 bases, with 14 bases left between them. CDR3 bases: TGTGCCAGCAGCGCAAACAGGGTCCTCTACAATGAGCAGTTCTTC. Translated, it gives CASSANRVLYNEQFF. The whole variable domain, filled in from reference TRBV7-2 and TRBJ2-1, reads GAGVSQSPSNKVTEKGKDVELRCDPISGHTALYWYRQSLGQGLEFLIYFQGNSAPDKSGLPSDRFSAERTGGSVSTLTIQRTQQEDSAVYLCASSANRVLYNEQFFGPGTRLTVL.

The chain has TRBV27 and TRBJ2-3; 12 nucleotides line up with TRBD2. J gave up 6 bases and V 4 bases, and 5 bases lay outside the gene matches. CDR3 length: 15 amino acids. Germline assignment: CDR1 MNHEY and CDR2 SMNVEV (reference sequence). The CDR3 DNA follows: TGTGCCAGCAGTTCGACTAGCGGGAGTCGGGATACGCAGTATTTT. This translates into CASSSTSGSRDTQYF.

The rearrangement uses TRBV6-1 and TRBJ2-7, with 10 bases that match TRBD1. The trim removed 5 bases at V and 2 bases at J, leaving 9 bases unmatched. The V gene's germline CDR1 is MNHNS and CDR2 SASEGT. CDR3 length: 16 residues. The DNA of the CDR3 is TGTGCCAGCAGTCAATCCTTCGGGACAGGGGCCTACGAGCAGTACTTC. Its translation: CASSQSFGTGAYEQYF.

This clonotype has more than one count but fewer than ten. The chain has TRBV12-3 or TRBV12-4 and TRBJ2-7; D is unresolved. V was trimmed by 2 bases and J by 0 bases, leaving 11 bases between them. The CDR3 sequence is 15 residues long. CDR3 residues: CASSLSSLSSYEQYF. CDR3 DNA: TGTGCCAGCAGTTTATCCTCACTAAGCTCCTACGAGCAGTACTTC.

This clonotype was detected a few times. The gene calls are TRBV10-3 and TRBJ1-4; 9 positions agree with TRBD1. V was clipped by 7 bases and J by 6 bases; unmatched bases: 6. Per germline, CDR1 ENHRY and CDR2 SYGVKD. The CDR3 runs 14 residues. DNA of the CDR3: TGTGCCATCAAACTAGGGACAGGGCATGAAAAACTGTTTTTT. Translating it yields CAIKLGTGHEKLFF.

In regard to this clonotype: The germline gene is not matched at one end of the junction; a read error may be the cause. The chain uses TRBV18 and TRBJ2-3; D could derive from TRBD1 or TRBD2 (6 bases each). The CDR3 extends over 16 amino acids. The V gene's germline CDR1 is KGHSH and CDR2 LQKENI. CDR3 coding DNA: TGTGCCAGCACACCAGGGCTCACCGGGGGCCCAGATACGCAGTATTTT. It specifies CASTPGLTGGPDTQYF.

This clonotype was detected ten times or more. The chain combines TRBV10-3 with TRBJ2-5, with D maybe TRBD1 (6 bases). Trimming removed 3 bases at V and 0 bases at J, with 11 bases between. The CDR3 covers 15 residues. Germline V gene data show CDR1 as ENHRY and CDR2 as SYGVKD. The CDR3 region has the DNA TGTGCCATCAGTGACGACCAGGGGAACCAAGAGACCCAGTACTTC. Amino acids: CAISDDQGNQETQYF.

This chain connects TRBV29-1 to TRBJ1-1; D uncertain. Trimming pared 6 bases from V and 3 bases from J, leaving 17 bases between. Germline CDR1 SQVTM, CDR2 ANQGSEA. This CDR3 region has 14 residues. The CDR3: CSVSVPPPYTEAFF. The DNA of the CDR3 is TGCAGCGTCAGCGTCCCTCCACCCTACACTGAAGCTTTCTTT.

This clonotype was found a few times. This rearrangement joins TRBV29-1 to TRBJ2-5, with 9 bases lining up with TRBD1. V trimming: 7 bases; J trimming: 5 bases; junction bases outside the gene matches: 5. CDR1 SQVTM and CDR2 ANQGSEA come from the germline V gene. The CDR3 runs to 12 residues. This CDR3 reads CSASTGGETQYF. The CDR3 DNA sequence: TGCAGCGCCTCGACAGGGGGGGAGACCCAGTACTTC.

This clonotype has a handful of counts. The chain combines TRBV10-3 with TRBJ2-1; D might be TRBD2 (6 bases). Trimming cost V 11 bases and J 5 bases, with 16 bases left between them. Germline V gene data show CDR1 as ENHRY and CDR2 as SYGVKD. This CDR3 is built from 13 residues. The CDR3 region is CAAHGTGNNEQFF. The CDR3 DNA follows: TGTGCCGCCCATGGGACTGGAAACAATGAGCAGTTCTTC.

The chain carries TRBV6-2 or TRBV6-3 and TRBJ1-4; maybe TRBD1 (6 bases). The germline V and J ends were trimmed by 6 bases and 8 bases, with 19 bases remaining between them. From germline, CDR1 is MNHEY and CDR2 SVGEGT. The CDR3 is made up of 15 amino acids. CDR3 nucleotides: TGTGCCAGCAGAATCACCGCAGGGGAGTGGGAAAAACTGTTTTTT. Translated: CASRITAGEWEKLFF.

This clonotype has at least ten counts. The CDR3 is CASSQQTSARAYNEQFF. CDR3 coding DNA: TGCGCCAGCAGCCAACAAACTAGCGCCCGCGCCTACAATGAGCAGTTCTTC. The rearrangement uses TRBV4-3 and TRBJ2-1; TRBD2 aligns across 7 bases. The germline V gene has CDR1 LGHNA and CDR2 YSLEER. CDR3 length equals 17 residues. V trimming: 2 bases; J trimming: 2 bases; junction bases outside the gene matches: 9.